Below, 4 T cell receptor beta chains from the same sample are listed, as sequenced in a study of blood T cells in healthy people across ages. Then a second PCR, running about 7 to 11 cycles, was carried out with a sample-barcoded 5' primer and a J-beta primer mix. One entry per CDR3 protein, called by TCRdb with MiXCR from the 5' RACE reads. The profile covers roughly 1,100,000 distinct CDR3 sequences, with about 25% appearing a single time and less than 0.75% taken by the ten largest. Separately, the same data were catalogued under a study of T cells of mothers and their children.

Sequenced sample: blood. All receptors come from a girl aged 2 to 10 in good health.

There are a few counts of this clonotype. The chain uses TRBV18 and TRBJ2-5, with 7 bases lining up with TRBD1. The DNA end lines up better with TRBJ2-7; the J call may be wrong. The CDR3 loop spans 15 amino acids. The germline gives CDR1 KGHSH, CDR2 LQKENI. The DNA for the CDR3 is TGTGCCAGCTCATCAAAGACAGGGCGCCCTTACGAGCAGTACTTC. Translation gives CASSSKTGRPYEQYF.

The chain has TRBV28 and TRBJ2-3; D gene unclear. In germline, CDR1 is MDHEN, CDR2 SYDVKM. This CDR3 comprises 16 residues. V gave up 5 bases and J gave up 2 bases, with 17 bases separating them. The CDR3 is CASSTSRATTTDTQYF. DNA of the CDR3: TGTGCCAGCAGTACCTCTCGGGCGACAACCACAGATACGCAGTATTTT. The whole variable domain, remainder taken from reference TRBV28 and TRBJ2-3, is DVKVTQSSRYLVKRTGEKVFLECVQDMDHENMFWYRQDPGLGLRLIYFSYDVKMKEKGDIPEGYSVSREKKERFSLILESASTNQTSMYLCASSTSRATTTDTQYFGPGTRLTVL.

This clonotype was detected only a few times. The chain carries TRBV28 and TRBJ2-3; D gene uncertain. The CDR3 has 14 amino acids. Germline CDR1 reads MDHEN; CDR2 reads SYDVKM. V was shortened by 3 bases and J by 4 bases, with 11 bases between the two germline ends. CDR3 DNA sequence: TGTGCCAGCAGTTTTTTGTCGCTCGCAGATACGCAGTATTTT. It translates to CASSFLSLADTQYF.

This chain connects TRBV25-1 to TRBJ1-5; TRBD1 might be the D (6 bases). Germline V gene data show CDR1 as MGHDK and CDR2 as SYGVNS. There are 14 residues in the CDR3. Trimming pared 3 bases from V and 6 bases from J, leaving 12 bases between. The CDR3 region is CASSDPGEGQPQHF. The CDR3 nucleotides read TGTGCCAGCAGTGACCCAGGGGAGGGTCAGCCCCAGCATTTT.